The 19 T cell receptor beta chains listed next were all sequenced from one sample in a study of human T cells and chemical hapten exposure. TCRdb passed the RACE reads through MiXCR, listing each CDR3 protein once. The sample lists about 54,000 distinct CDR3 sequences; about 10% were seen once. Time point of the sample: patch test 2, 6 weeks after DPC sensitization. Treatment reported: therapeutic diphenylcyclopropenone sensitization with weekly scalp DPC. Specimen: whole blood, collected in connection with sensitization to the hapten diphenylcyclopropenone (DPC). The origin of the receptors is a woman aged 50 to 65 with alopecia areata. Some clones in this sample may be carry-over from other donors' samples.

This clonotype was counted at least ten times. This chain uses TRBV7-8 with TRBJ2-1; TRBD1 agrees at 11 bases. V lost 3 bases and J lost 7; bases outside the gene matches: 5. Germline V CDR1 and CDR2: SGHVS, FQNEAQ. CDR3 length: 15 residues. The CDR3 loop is CASSLGQGVGNEQFF. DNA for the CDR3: TGTGCCAGCAGCTTGGGACAGGGGGTAGGGAATGAGCAGTTCTTC.

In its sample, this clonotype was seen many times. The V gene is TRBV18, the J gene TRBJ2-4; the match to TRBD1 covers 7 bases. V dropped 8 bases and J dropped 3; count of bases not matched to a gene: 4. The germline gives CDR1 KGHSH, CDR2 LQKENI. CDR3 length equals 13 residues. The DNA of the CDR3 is TGTGCCAGCACAGGGACAGACAAAAACATTCAGTACTTC. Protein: CASTGTDKNIQYF.

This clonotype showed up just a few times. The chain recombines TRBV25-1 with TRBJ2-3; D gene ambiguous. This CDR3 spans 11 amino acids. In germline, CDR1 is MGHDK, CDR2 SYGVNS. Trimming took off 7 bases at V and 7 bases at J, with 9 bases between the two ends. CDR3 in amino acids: CASTRSNTQYF. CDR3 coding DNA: TGTGCCAGCACTAGGTCAAATACGCAGTATTTT.

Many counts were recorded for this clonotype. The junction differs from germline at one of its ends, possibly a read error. Here the CDR3 DNA reads TGTGCCAGCAGTTTAGACAAGGGCCCTAATGAAAAACTGTTTTTT. Encoded protein: CASSLDKGPNEKLFF. V is TRBV7-9 and J is TRBJ1-4; the D is unclear. The CDR3 contains 15 residues. Germline values: CDR1 SEHNR, CDR2 FQNEAQ (reference sequence). The complete variable domain, with remaining parts taken from reference TRBV7-9 and TRBJ1-4, reads DTGVSQNPRHKITKRGQNVTFRCDPISEHNRLYWYRQTLGQGPEFLTYFQNEAQLEKSRLLSDRFSAERPKGSFSTLEIQRTEQGDSAMYLCASSLDKGPNEKLFFGSGTQLSVL.

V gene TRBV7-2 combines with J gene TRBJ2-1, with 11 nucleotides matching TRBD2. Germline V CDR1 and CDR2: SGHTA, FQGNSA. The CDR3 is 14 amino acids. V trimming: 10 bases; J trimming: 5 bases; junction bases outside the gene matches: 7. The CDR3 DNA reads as TGTGCCACCAAGACTAGCGGGGTCCACAATGAGCAGTTCTTC. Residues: CATKTSGVHNEQFF.

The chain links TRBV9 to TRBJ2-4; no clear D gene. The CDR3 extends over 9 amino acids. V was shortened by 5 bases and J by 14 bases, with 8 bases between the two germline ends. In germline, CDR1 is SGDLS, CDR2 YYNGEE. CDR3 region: CASSLRKYF. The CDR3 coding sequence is TGTGCCAGCAGTCTTAGGAAGTACTTC.

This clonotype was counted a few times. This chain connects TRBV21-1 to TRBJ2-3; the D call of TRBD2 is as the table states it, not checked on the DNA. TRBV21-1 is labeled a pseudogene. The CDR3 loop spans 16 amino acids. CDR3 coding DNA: TGTGCCAGCAGCAAAGGGGCAGGGCCTGGCACAGATACGCAGTATTTT. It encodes CASSKGAGPGTDTQYF.

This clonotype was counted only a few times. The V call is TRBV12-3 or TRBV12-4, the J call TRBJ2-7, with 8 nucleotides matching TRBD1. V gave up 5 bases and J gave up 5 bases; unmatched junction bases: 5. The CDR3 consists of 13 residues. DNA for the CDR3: TGTGCCAGCAGTGAAGGACAGGGCGACGAGCAGTACTTC. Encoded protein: CASSEGQGDEQYF.

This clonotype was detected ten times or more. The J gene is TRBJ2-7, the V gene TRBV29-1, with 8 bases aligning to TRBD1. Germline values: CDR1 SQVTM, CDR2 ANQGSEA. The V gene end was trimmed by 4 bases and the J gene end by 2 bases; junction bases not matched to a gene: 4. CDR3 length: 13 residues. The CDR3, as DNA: TGCAGCGTTGGGGACAGGAGAACCTACGAGCAGTACTTC. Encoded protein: CSVGDRRTYEQYF.

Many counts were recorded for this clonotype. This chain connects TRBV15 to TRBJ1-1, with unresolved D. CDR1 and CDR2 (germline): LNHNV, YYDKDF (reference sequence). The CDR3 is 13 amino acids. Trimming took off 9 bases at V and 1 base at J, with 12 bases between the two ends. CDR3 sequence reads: CATRRSANTEAFF. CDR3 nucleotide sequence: TGTGCCACAAGACGATCAGCGAACACTGAAGCTTTCTTT. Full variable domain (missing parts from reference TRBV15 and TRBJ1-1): DAMVIQNPRYQVTQFGKPVTLSCSQTLNHNVMYWYQQKSSQAPKLLFHYYDKDFNNEADTPDNFQSRRPNTSFCFLDIRSPGLGDTAMYLCATRRSANTEAFFGQGTRLTVV.

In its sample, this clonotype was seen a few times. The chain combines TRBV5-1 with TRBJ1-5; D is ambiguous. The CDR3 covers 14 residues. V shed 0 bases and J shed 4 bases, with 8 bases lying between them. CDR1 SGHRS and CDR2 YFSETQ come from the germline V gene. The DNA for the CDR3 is TGCGCCAGCAGCTTGGACGGGGATAATCAGCCCCAGCATTTT. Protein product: CASSLDGDNQPQHF.

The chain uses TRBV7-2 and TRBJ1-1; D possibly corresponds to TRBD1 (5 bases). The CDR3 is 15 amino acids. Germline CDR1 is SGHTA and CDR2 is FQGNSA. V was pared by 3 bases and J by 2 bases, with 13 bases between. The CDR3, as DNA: TGTGCCAGCAGCTTCTCCCGACAGAGCAACACTGAAGCTTTCTTT. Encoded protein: CASSFSRQSNTEAFF.

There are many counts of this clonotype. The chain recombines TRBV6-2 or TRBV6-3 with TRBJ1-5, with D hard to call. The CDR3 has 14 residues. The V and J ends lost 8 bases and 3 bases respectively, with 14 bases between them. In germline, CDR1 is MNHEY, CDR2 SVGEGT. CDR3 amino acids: CASWTGSLNQPQHF. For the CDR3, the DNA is TGTGCCAGCTGGACTGGGAGTCTCAATCAGCCCCAGCATTTT.

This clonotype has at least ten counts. CDR3 in DNA: TGTGCCAGCAGTTTACCAGCCAAAAACATTCAGTACTTC. The encoded protein is CASSLPAKNIQYF. V usage is TRBV27 and J usage is TRBJ2-4; D not certain. Deletions cut 2 bases from V and 0 bases from J, with 2 bases between. This CDR3 contains 13 residues. Germline V gene data show CDR1 as MNHEY and CDR2 as SMNVEV (reference sequence).

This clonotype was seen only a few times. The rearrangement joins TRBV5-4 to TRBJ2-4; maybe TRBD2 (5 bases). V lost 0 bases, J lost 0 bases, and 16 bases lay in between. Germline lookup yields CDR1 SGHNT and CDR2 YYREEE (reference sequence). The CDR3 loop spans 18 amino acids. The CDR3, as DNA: TGTGCCAGCAGCTTGGAGGAGGCCCCTGCGGTAGCCAAAAACATTCAGTACTTC. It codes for CASSLEEAPAVAKNIQYF.

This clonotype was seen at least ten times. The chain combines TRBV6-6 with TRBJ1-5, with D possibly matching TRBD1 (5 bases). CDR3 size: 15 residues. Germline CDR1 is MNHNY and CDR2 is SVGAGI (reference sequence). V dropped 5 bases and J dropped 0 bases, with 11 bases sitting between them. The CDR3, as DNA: TGTGCCAGCAGTGCACGGGGCGGTAGCAATCAGCCCCAGCATTTT. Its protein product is CASSARGGSNQPQHF.

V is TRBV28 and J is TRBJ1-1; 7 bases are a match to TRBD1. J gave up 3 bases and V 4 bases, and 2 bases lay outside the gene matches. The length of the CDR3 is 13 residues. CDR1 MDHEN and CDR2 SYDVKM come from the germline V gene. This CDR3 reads CASSWDRYTEAFF. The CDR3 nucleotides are TGTGCCAGCAGTTGGGACAGATACACTGAAGCTTTCTTT.

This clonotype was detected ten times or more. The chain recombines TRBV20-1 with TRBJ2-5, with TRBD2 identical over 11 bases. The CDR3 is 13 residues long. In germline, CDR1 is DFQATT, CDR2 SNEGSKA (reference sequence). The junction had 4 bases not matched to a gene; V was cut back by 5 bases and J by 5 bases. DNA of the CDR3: TGCAGTGCTGTAGCGGGGGGGCTGGAGACCCAGTACTTC. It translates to CSAVAGGLETQYF.

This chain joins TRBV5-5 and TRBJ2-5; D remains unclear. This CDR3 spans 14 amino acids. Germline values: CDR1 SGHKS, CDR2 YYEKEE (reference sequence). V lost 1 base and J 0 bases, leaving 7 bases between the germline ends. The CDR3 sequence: CASSLTLYQETQYF. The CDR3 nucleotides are TGTGCCAGCAGCTTGACTCTGTACCAAGAGACCCAGTACTTC.